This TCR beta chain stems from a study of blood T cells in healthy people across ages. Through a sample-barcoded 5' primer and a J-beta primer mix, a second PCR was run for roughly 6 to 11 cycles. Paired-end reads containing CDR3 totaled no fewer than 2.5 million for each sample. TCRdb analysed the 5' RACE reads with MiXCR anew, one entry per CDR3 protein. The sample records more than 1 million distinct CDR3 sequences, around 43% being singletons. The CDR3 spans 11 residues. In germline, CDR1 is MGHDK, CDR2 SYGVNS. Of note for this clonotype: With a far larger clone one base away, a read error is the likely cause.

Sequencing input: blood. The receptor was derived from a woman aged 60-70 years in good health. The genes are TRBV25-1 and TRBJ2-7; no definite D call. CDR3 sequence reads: CACSAGYEQYF. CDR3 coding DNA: TGTGCCTGCAGTGCAGGCTACGAGCAGTACTTC.